Below, 18 T cell receptor beta chains from the same sample are listed, as sequenced in a study of radiation and T cells in renal cell carcinoma. Method: immunoSEQ multiplex PCR; TCRdb's copy keeps in-frame clones and lacks some. The table includes 100,000 to 150,000 clones, more than 75% detected once. The sample's time point: blood 2 weeks post-SBRT. Treatment here: 15 Gy SBRT to primary tumor, nephrectomy 4 weeks later. Sequences were derived from blood, sampled from a patient whose treatment included radiotherapy and nephrectomy. The receptors here all came from a woman in her seventies with renal cell carcinoma.

This clone has just one count. The rearrangement uses TRBV27 and TRBJ1-2; D is unresolved. V shed 4 bases and J shed 4 bases, with 13 bases lying between them. The CDR3 totals 14 residues. Germline CDR1 MNHEY, CDR2 SMNVEV (reference sequence). This CDR3 is CASSSAGASYGYTF. CDR3 bases: TGTGCCAGCAGTTCCGCCGGAGCCTCCTATGGCTACACCTTC.

The rearrangement joins TRBV7-9 to TRBJ1-1; TRBD1 might be the D (5 bases). Trimming took off 2 bases at V and 4 bases at J, with 11 bases between the two ends. The CDR3 covers 14 residues. Germline assignment: CDR1 SEHNR and CDR2 FQNEAQ (reference sequence). The CDR3 nucleotides read TGTGCCAGCAGCTTAATTGACGGGGGCACTGAAGCTTTCTTT. Its translation is CASSLIDGGTEAFF.

The genes are TRBV30 and TRBJ1-1; tentatively, D is TRBD1 (5 bases). CDR1 is GTSNPN and CDR2 is SVGIG in the germline V gene (reference sequence). The V end lost 1 base, the J end lost 4 bases, and 16 bases lay between the germline ends. This CDR3 region has 15 residues. CDR3 DNA sequence: TGTGCCTGGAGTGGGGGAGCGTCCCAGGGCACTGAAGCTTTCTTT. It translates to CAWSGGASQGTEAFF.

The chain couples TRBV6-5 to TRBJ2-5; D remains ambiguous. Germline CDR1 reads MNHEY; CDR2 reads SVGAGI. Trimming cost V 2 bases and J 5 bases, with 12 bases left between them. There are 14 residues in the CDR3. The CDR3 bases are TGTGCCAGCAGTTACAAGATAACCCGGGAGACCCAGTACTTC. It encodes CASSYKITRETQYF.

The chain links TRBV5-6 to TRBJ2-5, with unresolved D. CDR1 and CDR2 from the germline V gene are SGHDT and YYEEEE. This CDR3 region has 15 residues. With 1 base removed from V and 4 bases from J, the gap between germline ends came to 14 bases. CDR3 in amino acids: CASSLPDNLRETQYF. CDR3 nucleotide sequence: TGTGCCAGCAGCTTGCCAGACAACCTCCGAGAGACCCAGTACTTC. The full variable domain, its missing parts supplied by reference TRBV5-6 and TRBJ2-5, is DAGVTQSPTHLIKTRGQQVTLRCSPKSGHDTVSWYQQALGQGPQFIFQYYEEEERQRGNFPDRFSGHQFPNYSSELNVNALLLGDSALYLCASSLPDNLRETQYFGPGTRLLVL.

The chain joins TRBV19 to TRBJ1-5, with 8 bases fitting TRBD1. This CDR3 comprises 16 residues. Germline CDR1 is LNHDA and CDR2 is SQIVND (reference sequence). V was clipped by 0 bases and J by 2 bases; unmatched bases: 3. CDR3 residues: CASSIDTGQGNQPQHF. CDR3 nucleotide sequence: TGTGCCAGTAGTATAGATACGGGACAGGGCAATCAGCCCCAGCATTTT.

The J gene is TRBJ2-5, the V gene TRBV7-2; 10 bases align to TRBD2. Germline-derived CDR1 and CDR2 are SGHTA and FQGNSA. V shed 5 bases, J shed 6 bases, and the junction held 15 bases outside the gene matches. The CDR3 runs 17 residues. Written as DNA, the CDR3 is TGTGCCAGCAGCCACCCCCGAGGTGAAGCGGGGGGGCAGACCCAGTACTTC. This translates into CASSHPRGEAGGQTQYF.

The chain uses TRBV19 and TRBJ2-2, with a weak D call TRBD1 (5 bases). Trimming left V 7 bases short and J 4 bases short, with 7 bases between. This CDR3 has 12 residues. Germline V gene lookup returns CDR1 LNHDA and CDR2 SQIVND (reference sequence). The CDR3 nucleotides are TGTGCCAGTAACAGGTTCACCGGGGAGCTGTTTTTT. It codes for CASNRFTGELFF.

The chain links TRBV7-6 to TRBJ1-5, with D possibly TRBD1 on 5 matching bases. V lost 5 bases and J lost 1, with 9 bases in between. Germline-derived CDR1 and CDR2 are SGHVS and FNYEAQ. CDR3 length: 14 residues. The CDR3 region is CASSPGGSNQPQHF. CDR3 sequence (DNA): TGTGCCAGCAGCCCTGGGGGGAGCAATCAGCCCCAGCATTTT. Looking up the rest from reference TRBV7-6 and TRBJ1-5 gives the full variable domain: GAGVSQSPRYKVTKRGQDVALRCDPISGHVSLYWYRQALGQGPEFLTYFNYEAQQDKSGLPNDRFSAERPEGSISTLTIQRTEQRDSAMYRCASSPGGSNQPQHFGDGTRLSIL.

The V gene is TRBV7-3, the J gene TRBJ2-1; 13 bases fit TRBD2. Trimming at V came to 5 bases and at J to 7 bases, leaving 5 bases not matched to a gene. Germline lookup yields CDR1 SGHTA and CDR2 FQGTGA. The CDR3 is 15 amino acids. CDR3 amino acids: CASSHTSGGANEQFF. The CDR3 region has the DNA TGTGCCAGCAGCCACACTAGCGGGGGGGCAAATGAGCAGTTCTTC.

The sample holds one count of this clone. The V and J genes are TRBV6-5 and TRBJ1-2; a possible D gene is TRBD1 (5 bases). Germline assignment: CDR1 MNHEY and CDR2 SVGAGI. The CDR3 has 13 amino acids. V lost 7 bases and J 6 bases, leaving 15 bases between the germline ends. In DNA form, the CDR3 reads TGTGCCAGCACCCCCGGACGGGGGGATGGCTACACCTTC. This codes for CASTPGRGDGYTF.

Comment on this clone: Other DNA sequences in the sample encode the same CDR3. V is TRBV29-1 and J is TRBJ2-3, with D unresolved. The germline V gene encodes CDR1 SQVTM and CDR2 ANQGSEA. The CDR3 covers 11 residues. Trimming left V 3 bases short and J 3 bases short, with 4 bases between. The CDR3 region has the DNA TGCAGCGTTGATTGGACAGATACGCAGTATTTT. Protein: CSVDWTDTQYF.

This rearrangement joins TRBV28 to TRBJ1-2, with 11 positions matching TRBD1. Germline loops: CDR1 MDHEN, CDR2 SYDVKM. This CDR3 is 14 amino acids long. Losses at the gene ends were 10 bases for V and 4 bases for J; bases not matched to a gene: 8. For the CDR3, the DNA is TGTGCCACGCGGACAGGGGGCCCACTCTATGGCTACACCTTC. Its protein is CATRTGGPLYGYTF.

The chain joins TRBV10-3 to TRBJ2-3, with 15 positions matching TRBD2. CDR1 ENHRY and CDR2 SYGVKD come from the germline V gene. The CDR3 spans 18 residues. With 2 bases clipped from V and 7 bases from J, the junction kept 10 bases outside the gene matches. The chain's CDR3 is CAISERTSGGAVGNTQYF. The CDR3 nucleotides read TGTGCCATCAGTGAGCGGACTAGCGGGGGGGCCGTTGGAAATACGCAGTATTTT.

The chain combines TRBV7-2 with TRBJ1-5; TRBD1 might be the D (5 bases). The germline V gene encodes CDR1 SGHTA and CDR2 FQGNSA. V was pared by 1 base and J by 4 bases, with 11 bases between. The CDR3 runs to 15 residues. The CDR3 is CASSLDGGVNQPQHF. As DNA, the CDR3 is TGTGCCAGCAGCTTAGACGGGGGTGTAAATCAGCCCCAGCATTTT.

The chain recombines TRBV6-5 with TRBJ1-1; D gene ambiguous. V was trimmed by 6 bases and J by 1 base, leaving 0 bases between them. The germline V gene has CDR1 MNHEY and CDR2 SVGAGI. The CDR3 sequence is 10 residues long. The CDR3 here is CASRNTEAFF. In nucleotides, the CDR3 is TGTGCCAGCAGGAACACTGAAGCTTTCTTT.

In this sample, this clone turned up once. The genes are TRBV18 and TRBJ2-3; 13 nucleotides line up with TRBD2. The CDR3 runs 18 residues. The germline V gene encodes CDR1 KGHSH and CDR2 LQKENI. The ends lost 3 bases at V and 2 bases at J; junction bases unmatched: 8. The CDR3 is CASSPLAGLAGDTDTQYF. The CDR3 DNA reads TGTGCCAGCTCACCTCTCGCTGGACTAGCGGGGGACACAGATACGCAGTATTTT.

This clone appeared a few times. The J gene is TRBJ1-6, the V gene TRBV28; possible D gene TRBD1, 5 bases. V was clipped by 5 bases and J by 6 bases, with 11 bases between them. The CDR3 runs 14 residues. Per the germline V gene, CDR1 is MDHEN and CDR2 is SYDVKM. The CDR3 DNA follows: TGTGCCAGCAGTCTGGGGCAGACTAATTCACCCCTCCACTTT. This codes for CASSLGQTNSPLHF. Based on the CDR3 plus reference TRBV28 and TRBJ1-6, the full variable domain is DVKVTQSSRYLVKRTGEKVFLECVQDMDHENMFWYRQDPGLGLRLIYFSYDVKMKEKGDIPEGYSVSREKKERFSLILESASTNQTSMYLCASSLGQTNSPLHFGNGTRLTVT.